The clone carrying this T cell receptor beta chain occurred a few times. The data are from a study of blood T cell repertoires in COVID-19. Study at large: Researchers got acute and convalescent COVID-19 samples from the United States, Italy and Spain.

CDR3 length: 15 amino acids. The ends lost 6 bases at V and 2 bases at J; junction bases unmatched: 7. The germline gives CDR1 MNHEY, CDR2 SMNVEV (reference sequence). Original methodology: Nucleated cell number was recorded as an estimate derived from reference gene primer amplification. Only in-frame clones appear in the TCRdb table, and some are missing; sequencing was by immunoSEQ multiplex PCR. V and J calls and clone size come straight from that table; D and trimming were deduced from the DNA. The sample has under 85,000 clones, 65% to 80% seen once; the top ten hold under 30%. The TCR originated in a woman aged 80 or over with active or convalescent COVID-19. The V call is TRBV27, the J call TRBJ1-1; 9 bases match TRBD1. The sample comprised peripheral blood. The CDR3 sequence: CASSPMGQGNTEAFF. For the CDR3, the DNA is TGTGCCAGCAGCCCCATGGGACAGGGAAACACTGAAGCTTTCTTT.